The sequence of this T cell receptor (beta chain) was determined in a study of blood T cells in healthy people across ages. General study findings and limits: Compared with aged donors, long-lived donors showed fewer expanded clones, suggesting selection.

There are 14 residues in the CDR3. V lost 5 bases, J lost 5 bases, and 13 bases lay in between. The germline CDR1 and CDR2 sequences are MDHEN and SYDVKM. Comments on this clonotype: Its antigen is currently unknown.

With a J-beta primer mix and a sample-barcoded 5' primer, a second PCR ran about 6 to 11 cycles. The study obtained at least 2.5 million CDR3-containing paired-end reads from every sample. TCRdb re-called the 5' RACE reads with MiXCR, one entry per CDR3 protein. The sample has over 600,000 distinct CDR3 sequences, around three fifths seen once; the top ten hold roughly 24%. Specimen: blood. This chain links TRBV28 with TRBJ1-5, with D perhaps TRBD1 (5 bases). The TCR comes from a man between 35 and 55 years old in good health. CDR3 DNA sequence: TGTGCCAGCAGTCGTACAGGTCAGCATCAGCCCCAGCATTTT. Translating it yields CASSRTGQHQPQHF.